These T cell receptor beta chains were read from a single sample in a study of T cells in Graves' hyperthyroidism and ophthalmopathy. TCRdb used MiXCR to reprocess the multiplex PCR reads, holding one entry per CDR3 protein. Of some 270,000 distinct CDR3 sequences in the sample, 13% were seen once. Sequenced: blood. These receptors all come from a woman in her twenties or thirties with Graves' hyperthyroidism that later progressed to Graves' ophthalmopathy. Both conserved end residues are part of each CDR3. D genes are given only for firm matches. Clone size appears in some rows only: once, few, many, or a class for an expanded clone.

d_gene	abundance	v_gene	j_gene	len	CDR3aa	CDR3nt
-	few	TRBV6-5	TRBJ1-4	15	CASSYSDTMNEKLFF	TGTGCCAGCAGTTACTCGGACACAATGAATGAAAAACTGTTTTTT
-	many	TRBV9	TRBJ2-3	15	CASSQWGSGTDTQYF	TGTGCCAGCAGCCAATGGGGGAGTGGAACAGATACGCAGTATTTT
TRBD1	many	TRBV5-5	TRBJ2-5	14	CASSHTGVQETQYF	TGTGCCAGCAGTCATACAGGGGTCCAAGAGACCCAGTACTTC
-	few	TRBV4-3	TRBJ2-1	14	CASSQERETGEQFF	TGCGCCAGCAGCCAAGAACGGGAGACTGGTGAGCAGTTCTTC
-	many	TRBV29-1	TRBJ1-6	13	CSVASGGGSPLHF	TGCAGCGTTGCTTCTGGGGGTGGGTCACCCCTCCACTTT
-	many	TRBV7-2	TRBJ1-5	14	CASSSPGSNQPQHF	TGTGCCAGCAGCTCACCAGGGTCGAATCAGCCCCAGCATTTT
-	many	TRBV7-9	TRBJ2-7	15	CASSPPALGLYEQYF	TGTGCCAGCAGCCCCCCGGCCCTCGGCCTCTACGAGCAGTACTTC
TRBD2	-	TRBV4-1	TRBJ2-7	18	CASSQILAGGEDPGEQYF	TGCGCCAGCAGCCAGATACTAGCGGGAGGCGAAGACCCCGGGGAGCAGTACTTC
TRBD2	many	TRBV7-6	TRBJ2-7	17	CASSLGDGRVGTYEQYF	TGTGCCAGCAGCTTAGGAGATGGGAGGGTCGGAACCTACGAGCAGTACTTC
-	few	TRBV6-1	TRBJ2-7	14	CASRKIEGTYEQYF	TGTGCCAGCCGTAAGATTGAGGGCACCTACGAGCAGTACTTC
-	many	TRBV10-3	TRBJ2-1	12	CAIRTNYNEQFF	TGTGCCATCAGGACCAACTACAATGAGCAGTTCTTC
-	many	TRBV20-1	TRBJ2-5	13	CSARVGGKETQYF	TGCAGTGCTAGAGTAGGGGGGAAAGAGACCCAGTACTTC
-	many	TRBV6-1	TRBJ2-5	17	CASTPWRTSSGAETQYF	TGTGCCAGCACCCCATGGAGGACGTCATCTGGGGCAGAGACCCAGTACTTC
TRBD2	-	TRBV11-2	TRBJ2-5	14	CASSSGGPGETQYF	TGTGCCAGCAGCTCGGGGGGGCCTGGAGAGACCCAGTACTTC
-	many	TRBV7-2	TRBJ2-3	15	CASSSLGGFGDTQYF	TGTGCCAGCAGCTCACTAGGAGGTTTCGGGGATACGCAGTATTTT
-	many	TRBV3-1	TRBJ1-2	16	CASSKGEGLIDYGYTF	TGTGCCAGCAGCAAAGGTGAAGGGTTGATTGACTATGGCTACACCTTC
TRBD2	-	TRBV18	TRBJ2-7	14	CASSPSGRAPEQYF	TGTGCCAGCTCACCAAGCGGGAGGGCCCCCGAGCAGTACTTC
TRBD1	-	TRBV3-1	TRBJ1-2	14	CASSTTSGQHGYTF	TGTGCCAGCAGCACCACCTCGGGACAGCATGGCTACACCTTC
-	many	TRBV7-2	TRBJ2-2	15	CASSPQGEAAGELFF	TGTGCCAGCAGCCCACAGGGAGAAGCCGCCGGGGAGCTGTTTTTT
-	-	TRBV5-4	TRBJ2-1	15	CASSLAAGTYNEQFF	TGTGCCAGCAGCTTGGCGGCGGGGACCTACAATGAGCAGTTCTTC
-	few	TRBV9	TRBJ2-7	13	CASSVGTTYEQYF	TGTGCCAGCAGCGTAGGGACCACCTACGAGCAGTACTTC
TRBD2	many	TRBV18	TRBJ2-1	14	CASSQTLAGDEQFF	TGTGCCAGCTCACAGACACTAGCGGGAGATGAGCAGTTCTTC
-	few	TRBV5-6	TRBJ1-2	14	CASSSGLEDYGYTF	TGTGCCAGCAGCTCGGGACTTGAGGACTATGGCTACACCTTC
TRBD1	many	TRBV18	TRBJ1-3	14	CASSPGQGGNTIYF	TGTGCCAGCTCACCAGGACAGGGTGGAAACACCATATATTTT
-	many	TRBV6-2/TRBV6-3	TRBJ2-2	18	CASSEAGKRLGDTGELFF	TGTGCCAGCAGCGAGGCAGGGAAACGACTAGGAGACACCGGGGAGCTGTTTTTT
-	many	TRBV7-8	TRBJ1-1	16	CASSLVISGLDTEAFF	TGTGCCAGCAGCTTAGTTATATCGGGGCTCGACACTGAAGCTTTCTTT
-	few	TRBV9	TRBJ2-7	15	CASSVGATSSYEQYF	TGTGCCAGCAGCGTAGGAGCTACGAGCTCCTACGAGCAGTACTTC
-	many	TRBV3-1	TRBJ1-1	11	CASYEGTEAFF	TGTGCCAGTTATGAGGGGACTGAAGCTTTCTTT
TRBD1	many	TRBV6-1	TRBJ1-2	16	CASSPRGTEIYYGYTF	TGTGCCAGCAGCCCTCGAGGGACAGAAATATACTATGGCTACACCTTC
TRBD1	many	TRBV5-6	TRBJ1-4	15	CASSLKGQGDEKLFF	TGTGCCAGCAGCTTGAAAGGACAGGGAGATGAAAAACTGTTTTTT